Below are 32 T cell receptor beta chains sequenced from a single sample in a study of T cells in Graves' hyperthyroidism and ophthalmopathy. Template material for amplifying TCR beta CDR3 regions consisted of RNA transcripts. When the TCR CDR3 underwent first-round RT-PCR, the HTBI primer set was used. One entry per CDR3 protein results from TCRdb running MiXCR on the multiplex PCR reads. The table shows more than 300,000 distinct CDR3 sequences, with under 20% occurring only once. The sample taken for sequencing was blood. These receptors all stem from a man younger than 30 with Graves' ophthalmopathy.

This clonotype was counted a few times. The chain joins TRBV14 to TRBJ1-6, with D unresolved. CDR1 and CDR2 from the germline V gene are SGHDN and FVKESK. This CDR3 comprises 14 residues. Trimming took off 4 bases at V and 3 bases at J, with 7 bases between the two ends. The CDR3: CASSPRYYNSPLHF. The CDR3 DNA sequence: TGTGCCAGCAGCCCACGGTACTATAATTCACCCCTCCACTTT.

The chain uses TRBV6-1 and TRBJ2-5; D may be TRBD1 or TRBD2 (5 bases each). V lost 3 bases to trimming and J lost 5 bases, with 10 bases between them. CDR3 length: 13 amino acids. The germline gives CDR1 MNHNS, CDR2 SASEGT. CDR3 in amino acids: CASSEGVMETQYF. DNA of the CDR3: TGTGCCAGCAGTGAGGGGGTGATGGAGACCCAGTACTTC.

This clonotype was detected ten times or more. This sequence joins TRBV3-1 and TRBJ2-3; D is tentatively TRBD1 or TRBD2 (5 bases each). V gave up 5 bases and J gave up 0 bases, with 15 bases separating them. The CDR3 length is 16 residues. CDR1 is LGHDT, CDR2 YNNKEL, per germline (reference sequence). The CDR3 nucleotides are TGTGCCAGCAGCTCCTGGGACGGCCTTAGCACAGATACGCAGTATTTT. Translating it yields CASSSWDGLSTDTQYF.

This sequence joins TRBV7-8 and TRBJ1-6; D is possibly TRBD1 (6 bases). The CDR3 extends over 14 amino acids. V shed 0 bases and J shed 9 bases, with 9 bases lying between them. CDR1 is SGHVS, CDR2 FQNEAQ, per germline. In DNA form, the CDR3 reads TGTGCCAGCAGCTTAGCCCTACAGGGTTCACCCCTCCACTTT. Translation: CASSLALQGSPLHF.

With regard to this clonotype: A read error may be the cause here, since a much bigger clone is one base away. The V gene is TRBV5-1, the J gene TRBJ2-2, with D possibly matching TRBD2 (5 bases). CDR1 is SGHRS, CDR2 YFSETQ, per germline. This CDR3 spans 14 amino acids. The CDR3 DNA reads as TGCGCCAGCAGCTTGGTAGGGTTCACCGGGGAGCTGCTTTTT. The encoded protein is CASSLVGFTGELLF.

This clonotype was recorded a few times. V usage is TRBV20-1 and J usage is TRBJ2-1; D is unclear. The length of the CDR3 is 10 residues. The germline V gene has CDR1 DFQATT and CDR2 SNEGSKA (reference sequence). V lost 1 base, J lost 7 bases, and 2 bases lay in between. CDR3 loop: CSARANEQFF. CDR3 nucleotide sequence: TGCAGTGCTAGAGCAAATGAGCAGTTCTTC.

This clonotype has only one observation. The junction shows a germline mismatch at one end, possibly a read error. This chain links TRBV4-1 with TRBJ1-1; possibly TRBD1 for D (5 bases). Germline values: CDR1 MGHRA, CDR2 YSYEKL. CDR3 length: 15 amino acids. As DNA, the CDR3 is TGCGCCAGCAACCAAGATATGGGGGGGAACACTGAAGCTTTCTTT. Translation gives CASNQDMGGNTEAFF.

This clonotype was recorded at least ten times. The V call is TRBV18, the J call TRBJ2-7; the D gene could be TRBD1 or TRBD2 (6 bases each). Germline lookup yields CDR1 KGHSH and CDR2 LQKENI. Trimming pared 6 bases from V and 6 bases from J, leaving 15 bases between. This CDR3 has 13 residues. The CDR3, as DNA: TGTGCCAGCTCTGAAGTAGGGGGGAGCGAGCAGTACTTC. Its translation: CASSEVGGSEQYF.

This clonotype was recorded many times. The chain joins TRBV4-1 to TRBJ2-3, with no clear D. Trimming cost V 0 bases and J 4 bases, with 14 bases left between them. The CDR3 has 16 amino acids. Germline V lookup: CDR1 MGHRA, CDR2 YSYEKL. CDR3 DNA sequence: TGCGCCAGCAGCCAAGATACTGCGAGTTTCGCAGATACGCAGTATTTT. Translation gives CASSQDTASFADTQYF.

This clonotype was counted many times. The chain combines TRBV15 with TRBJ1-5; D possibly corresponds to TRBD1 (5 bases). The germline V gene has CDR1 LNHNV and CDR2 YYDKDF (reference sequence). Deletions cut 6 bases from V and 6 bases from J, with 15 bases between. The CDR3 spans 14 residues. The CDR3 protein is CATSPDGGTQPQHF. The DNA of the CDR3 is TGTGCCACCAGTCCCGATGGAGGGACTCAGCCCCAGCATTTT.

This clonotype was counted at least ten times. This chain connects TRBV20-1 to TRBJ2-7; D remains unclear. Germline CDR1 reads DFQATT; CDR2 reads SNEGSKA (reference sequence). V lost 3 bases and J 3 bases, leaving 21 bases between the germline ends. CDR3 size: 16 residues. CDR3 amino acids: CSARYKGDNRGYEQYF. CDR3 DNA: TGCAGTGCTAGGTACAAGGGTGACAACCGTGGCTACGAGCAGTACTTC.

This rearrangement joins TRBV20-1 to TRBJ1-5, with 7 bases matching TRBD1. From germline, CDR1 is DFQATT and CDR2 SNEGSKA (reference sequence). The CDR3 length is 15 residues. The V segment lost 3 bases and the J segment 1 base; nucleotides outside the gene matches: 6. CDR3 in DNA: TGCAGTGCTAGGCACGACAGGGCGAGCAATCAGCCCCAGCATTTT. The encoded protein is CSARHDRASNQPQHF.

This clonotype has a count of ten or more. V usage is TRBV20-1 and J usage is TRBJ2-4; 8 nucleotides align to TRBD1. Germline CDR1 DFQATT, CDR2 SNEGSKA (reference sequence). Trimming took 6 bases from V and 0 from J; bases not matched to a gene: 7. The length of the CDR3 is 15 residues. CDR3 region: CSASGGGGAKNIQYF. The CDR3 DNA reads TGCAGTGCGTCAGGGGGCGGAGGAGCCAAAAACATTCAGTACTTC.

The genes are TRBV20-1 and TRBJ2-3; tentative D call: TRBD1 (6 bases). The CDR3 spans 12 residues. Germline CDR1 and CDR2: DFQATT and SNEGSKA (reference sequence). V lost 6 bases and J 6 bases, leaving 13 bases between the germline ends. The CDR3, as DNA: TGCAGTGCGGAAACAGGGCCCGATACGCAGTATTTT. Its protein product is CSAETGPDTQYF.

This clonotype has a count of ten or more. The rearrangement links TRBV20-1 to TRBJ2-1; 8 bases agree with TRBD1. Germline CDR1 reads DFQATT; CDR2 reads SNEGSKA (reference sequence). V was clipped by 6 bases and J by 8 bases; unmatched bases: 12. The CDR3 consists of 14 residues. The CDR3 loop is CSAPRTGPLDEQFF. CDR3 nucleotides: TGCAGTGCGCCAAGGACAGGGCCTTTGGATGAGCAGTTCTTC.

This clonotype was recorded many times. V and J are TRBV20-1 and TRBJ1-5; a weak D match, TRBD1 (6 bases). The CDR3 loop spans 15 amino acids. Germline-derived CDR1 and CDR2 are DFQATT and SNEGSKA (reference sequence). The ends were cut back, 5 bases at V and 2 bases at J, with 16 bases in the middle. The CDR3 nucleotides read TGCAGTGCTCAGATGGGGGGCTCGGGCAATCAGCCCCAGCATTTT. This codes for CSAQMGGSGNQPQHF.

This clonotype was seen ten or more times. The V gene is TRBV24-1, the J gene TRBJ1-1; tentative D call: TRBD1 (6 bases). The V gene lost 9 bases and the J gene lost 1 base, with 8 bases spanning the gap. CDR1 KGHDR and CDR2 SFDVKD come from the germline V gene. CDR3 length: 12 residues. The DNA of the CDR3 is TGTGCCACCTCGACAGGGAACACTGAAGCTTTCTTT. It specifies CATSTGNTEAFF.

This clonotype was observed at least ten times. The rearrangement links TRBV28 to TRBJ2-7; TRBD1 agrees at 7 bases. The germline V gene has CDR1 MDHEN and CDR2 SYDVKM. Losses at the gene ends were 4 bases for V and 1 base for J; bases not matched to a gene: 4. The CDR3 is made up of 14 amino acids. CDR3 nucleotide sequence: TGTGCCAGCAGTTCGGGACAGAATTCCTACGAGCAGTACTTC. Translated: CASSSGQNSYEQYF.

The V gene is TRBV9, the J gene TRBJ2-2, with a possible D match to TRBD2 (7 bases). Trimming removed 2 bases from V and 6 bases from J, with 17 bases in between. The CDR3 totals 16 residues. Germline CDR1 reads SGDLS; CDR2 reads YYNGEE. Written as DNA, the CDR3 is TGTGCCAGCAGCGTGGGGTCGGGGGGCTCGGCCGGGGAGCTGTTTTTT. It encodes CASSVGSGGSAGELFF. The variable domain in full, completed from reference TRBV9 and TRBJ2-2, reads DSGVTQTPKHLITATGQRVTLRCSPRSGDLSVYWYQQSLDQGLQFLIQYYNGEERAKGNILERFSAQQFPDLHSELNLSSLELGDSALYFCASSVGSGGSAGELFFGEGSRLTVL.

This clonotype was seen repeatedly, ten times or more. The rearrangement uses TRBV28 and TRBJ1-5; a possible D gene is TRBD1 (5 bases). Between the trimmed V and J ends, which lost 6 bases and 0 bases, there was a span of 9 bases. This CDR3 is 14 amino acids long. Germline V lookup: CDR1 MDHEN, CDR2 SYDVKM. In nucleotides, the CDR3 is TGTGCCAGCAGATCACAGGATAGCAATCAGCCCCAGCATTTT. It yields the protein CASRSQDSNQPQHF. The variable domain in full, with the rest retrieved from reference TRBV28 and TRBJ1-5, is DVKVTQSSRYLVKRTGEKVFLECVQDMDHENMFWYRQDPGLGLRLIYFSYDVKMKEKGDIPEGYSVSREKKERFSLILESASTNQTSMYLCASRSQDSNQPQHFGDGTRLSIL.

This clonotype was picked up many times. The V gene is TRBV5-1, the J gene TRBJ2-7; 8 bases line up with TRBD1. Germline CDR1 SGHRS, CDR2 YFSETQ. The CDR3 extends over 12 amino acids. V dropped 3 bases and J dropped 6; count of bases not matched to a gene: 2. The CDR3 sequence is CASSSQGAEQYF. DNA of the CDR3: TGCGCCAGCAGCTCTCAGGGGGCCGAGCAGTACTTC.

This clonotype was found many times. This rearrangement joins TRBV7-9 to TRBJ2-5, with 8 bases lining up with TRBD2. V dropped 6 bases and J dropped 5; count of bases not matched to a gene: 8. Germline-derived CDR1 and CDR2 are SEHNR and FQNEAQ (reference sequence). This CDR3 is built from 14 residues. CDR3 amino acids: CASRSAGARETQYF. The CDR3, as DNA: TGTGCCAGCAGGTCAGCGGGGGCTCGGGAGACCCAGTACTTC.

This clonotype came up many times. In DNA form, the CDR3 reads TGCGCCAGCAGCTTGGACCGGATTGATGGCTACACCTTC. It codes for CASSLDRIDGYTF. The V and J genes are TRBV5-1 and TRBJ1-2; D is uncertain. Germline assignment: CDR1 SGHRS and CDR2 YFSETQ. Deletions cut 0 bases from V and 6 bases from J, with 9 bases between. The CDR3 contains 13 residues. Together with reference TRBV5-1 and TRBJ1-2, the CDR3 gives the full variable domain: KAGVTQTPRYLIKTRGQQVTLSCSPISGHRSVSWYQQTPGQGLQFLFEYFSETQRNKGNFPGRFSGRQFSNSRSEMNVSTLELGDSALYLCASSLDRIDGYTFGSGTRLTVV.

This clonotype occurred a few times. The genes are TRBV4-1 and TRBJ1-2, with a weak D call TRBD1 (6 bases). Trimming stripped 3 bases from V and 1 base from J, with 12 bases between. The CDR3 runs to 15 residues. CDR1 MGHRA and CDR2 YSYEKL come from the germline V gene. The CDR3 nucleotides read TGCGCCAGCAGCCAGTTACAGGGACATAACTATGGCTACACCTTC. This encodes CASSQLQGHNYGYTF.

V gene TRBV12-3 or TRBV12-4 combines with J gene TRBJ2-3; D is uncertain. The CDR3 length is 14 residues. The V gene lost 4 bases and the J gene lost 2 bases, with 10 bases spanning the gap. DNA of the CDR3: TGTGCCAGCAGTTGGTTGAGTTACACAGATACGCAGTATTTT. Encoded protein: CASSWLSYTDTQYF.

The chain couples TRBV4-1 to TRBJ2-1, with D perhaps matching TRBD1 (6 bases). This CDR3 is 16 amino acids long. The V gene's germline CDR1 is MGHRA and CDR2 YSYEKL. Trimming took 5 bases from V and 5 from J, leaving 19 bases between them. The CDR3 coding sequence is TGCGCCAGCAGCTCCAGCCTTCAGGGGATCCACAATGAGCAGTTCTTC. Amino acids: CASSSSLQGIHNEQFF.

Many counts were recorded for this clonotype. The chain recombines TRBV7-2 with TRBJ1-4, with a possible D match to TRBD1 (6 bases). This CDR3 spans 14 amino acids. V shed 2 bases and J shed 8 bases, with 12 bases lying between them. Germline CDR1 SGHTA, CDR2 FQGNSA. CDR3 in amino acids: CASSLPGVSEKLFF. DNA of the CDR3: TGTGCCAGCAGCTTACCAGGGGTGTCAGAAAAACTGTTTTTT.

This chain connects TRBV9 to TRBJ2-7; D assignment may be TRBD1 or TRBD2 (5 bases each). Germline lookup yields CDR1 SGDLS and CDR2 YYNGEE. Deletions cut 4 bases from V and 5 bases from J, with 16 bases between. The CDR3 covers 14 residues. CDR3 DNA: TGTGCCAGCAGCTCGTCCCACGGGGCCGACGAGCAGTACTTC. Protein sequence: CASSSSHGADEQYF.

To note about this clonotype: A junction boundary mismatches the germline segment, possibly from a read error. This chain joins TRBV7-7 and TRBJ1-4; D might be TRBD1 (6 bases). Germline CDR1 SSHAT, CDR2 FNYEAQ (reference sequence). This CDR3 is built from 13 residues. CDR3 amino acids: CASSLAGEEKLFF. Written as DNA, the CDR3 is TGTGCTAGCAGCTTAGCAGGGGAAGAAAAACTGTTTTTT. Filled out from reference TRBV7-7 and TRBJ1-4, the complete variable domain reads GAGVSQSPRYKVTKRGQDVTLRCDPISSHATLYWYQQALGQGPEFLTYFNYEAQPDKSGLPSDRFSAERPEGSISTLTIQRTEQRDSAMYRCASSLAGEEKLFFGSGTQLSVL.

The rearrangement links TRBV29-1 to TRBJ1-2; D remains ambiguous. CDR3 length equals 12 residues. The germline V gene encodes CDR1 SQVTM and CDR2 ANQGSEA. V dropped 6 bases and J dropped 1 base, with 9 bases sitting between them. The CDR3 protein is CSVLTYNYGYTF. The CDR3 DNA follows: TGCAGCGTACTTACATATAACTATGGCTACACCTTC.

The rearrangement uses TRBV5-1 and TRBJ2-5; maybe TRBD1 (6 bases). V shed 0 bases and J shed 2 bases, with 14 bases lying between them. The CDR3 consists of 16 residues. Germline CDR1 and CDR2: SGHRS and YFSETQ. CDR3 sequence: CASSLGWDTEQETQYF. In DNA form, the CDR3 reads TGCGCCAGCAGCTTGGGATGGGACACGGAACAAGAGACCCAGTACTTC.

There are a few counts of this clonotype. This chain connects TRBV7-9 to TRBJ1-1; tentative D call: TRBD1 (5 bases). Looked up from germline, CDR1 is SEHNR and CDR2 is FQNEAQ (reference sequence). The ends were cut back, 5 bases at V and 3 bases at J, with 16 bases in the middle. This CDR3 is 15 amino acids long. DNA for the CDR3: TGTGCCAGCAGCGAGCCGGGGCGGCGGTACACTGAAGCTTTCTTT. It encodes CASSEPGRRYTEAFF.